What follows are 21 T cell receptor beta chains derived from one specimen sequenced in a study of patients and donors after allogeneic stem cell transplantation. TCRdb re-called the RT-PCR reads with MiXCR, one entry per CDR3 protein. The sample lists 410,000 or so distinct CDR3 sequences, approximately 16% occurring once. The sequenced sample was blood, either unsorted or a sorted T cell fraction (not recorded which). These receptors were obtained from a human donor who was either an allogeneic HSCT recipient or a stem cell or donor lymphocyte infusion donor (not recorded which). It is not recorded whose cells these are; they may come from a transplant donor.

This clonotype was seen repeatedly, ten times or more. The V call is TRBV14, the J call TRBJ2-7, with D tentatively TRBD1 (5 bases). This CDR3 comprises 14 residues. The V end lost 1 base, the J end lost 2 bases, and 9 bases lay between the germline ends. CDR1 SGHDN and CDR2 FVKESK come from the germline V gene. CDR3 DNA: TGTGCCAGCAGCCAAGGTCAGGGTGCCTACGAGCAGTACTTC. It codes for CASSQGQGAYEQYF.

The chain employs TRBV4-1 and TRBJ2-1; D gene uncertain. CDR3 size: 14 residues. Germline values: CDR1 MGHRA, CDR2 YSYEKL. Trimming shortened V by 4 bases and J by 5 bases, and 12 bases separated the two germline ends. CDR3 amino acids: CASSPERSHNEQFF. DNA of the CDR3: TGCGCCAGCAGCCCAGAGCGAAGTCACAATGAGCAGTTCTTC.

This clonotype was counted between two and nine times. The V and J genes are TRBV18 and TRBJ1-1; D unclear. The CDR3 contains 14 residues. Trimming removed 2 bases from V and 1 base from J, with 8 bases in between. The germline CDR1 and CDR2 sequences are KGHSH and LQKENI. In DNA form, the CDR3 reads TGTGCCAGCTCACCAGACGGAGGGAACACTGAAGCTTTCTTT. Translation gives CASSPDGGNTEAFF.

The chain recombines TRBV29-1 with TRBJ2-1, with 8 bases identical to TRBD2. With 4 bases clipped from V and 4 bases from J, the junction kept 3 bases outside the gene matches. Germline CDR1 is SQVTM and CDR2 is ANQGSEA. The CDR3 loop spans 13 amino acids. Here the CDR3 DNA reads TGCAGCGTTGGGAGCGGGGGTTACAATGAGCAGTTCTTC. As protein: CSVGSGGYNEQFF.

This clonotype was seen only a few times. The chain is built from TRBV11-3 and TRBJ2-1; 10 bases agree with TRBD1. The CDR3 is 16 amino acids. The V gene end was trimmed by 1 base and the J gene end by 6 bases; junction bases not matched to a gene: 6. CDR1 is SGHNT and CDR2 is YENEEA in the germline V gene. The CDR3: CASSLGGTGDGNEQFF. The CDR3 DNA follows: TGTGCCAGCAGCTTAGGTGGGACAGGGGATGGCAATGAGCAGTTCTTC.

The V and J genes are TRBV5-1 and TRBJ2-2; 15 nucleotides match TRBD2. The CDR3 totals 19 residues. Per the germline V gene, CDR1 is SGHRS and CDR2 is YFSETQ. The V segment lost 4 bases and the J segment 5 bases; nucleotides outside the gene matches: 12. CDR3 amino acids: CASSADWTSGRAWTGELFF. Written as DNA, the CDR3 is TGCGCCAGCAGCGCTGACTGGACTAGCGGGAGGGCCTGGACCGGGGAGCTGTTTTTT.

V gene TRBV6-1 combines with J gene TRBJ2-7, with D unclear. Germline CDR1 and CDR2: MNHNS and SASEGT. This CDR3 spans 13 amino acids. Trimming removed 8 bases from V and 4 bases from J, with 15 bases in between. The CDR3 here is CASQTRQGYEQYF. CDR3 in DNA: TGTGCCAGCCAAACCAGACAAGGGTACGAGCAGTACTTC.

The chain combines TRBV6-1 with TRBJ2-5; 12 bases are shared with TRBD2. V shed 6 bases and J 2 bases; nucleotides not matched to a gene: 4. CDR1 and CDR2 from the germline V gene are MNHNS and SASEGT. The CDR3 contains 15 residues. The CDR3, as DNA: TGTGCCAGCAGGCTAGCGGGGGGGCGGCAAGAGACCCAGTACTTC. This encodes CASRLAGGRQETQYF.

The genes are TRBV27 and TRBJ1-6; no reliable D call. The CDR3 contains 15 residues. From germline, CDR1 is MNHEY and CDR2 SMNVEV (reference sequence). V lost 4 bases and J 5 bases, leaving 12 bases between the germline ends. The DNA of the CDR3 is TGTGCCAGCAGTTCACCCAGGCGGCATAATTCACCCCTCCACTTT. Encoded protein: CASSSPRRHNSPLHF.

The J gene is TRBJ2-2, the V gene TRBV7-2, with D uncertain. The CDR3 has 15 amino acids. The V gene lost 1 base and the J gene lost 0 bases, with 6 bases spanning the gap. CDR1 and CDR2 from the germline V gene are SGHTA and FQGNSA. The DNA for the CDR3 is TGTGCCAGCAGCTTAGGGCAGCCGAACACCGGGGAGCTGTTTTTT. Its translation: CASSLGQPNTGELFF.

The CDR3 coding sequence is TGCGCCAGCAACTCCGGGGGATTGGACACTGAAGCTTTCTTT. This translates into CASNSGGLDTEAFF. The chain joins TRBV5-1 to TRBJ1-1, with D maybe TRBD1 (5 bases). Germline V gives CDR1 SGHRS, CDR2 YFSETQ. The CDR3 is made up of 14 amino acids. Between the trimmed V and J ends, which lost 6 bases and 3 bases, there was a span of 15 bases.

The sample holds a few counts of this clonotype. V is TRBV19 and J is TRBJ2-3, with no clear D. Per the germline V gene, CDR1 is LNHDA and CDR2 is SQIVND (reference sequence). This CDR3 has 15 amino acids. Trimming cost V 7 bases and J 4 bases, with 18 bases left between them. CDR3 amino acids: CASNWGGQAADTQYF. CDR3 DNA sequence: TGTGCCAGTAATTGGGGTGGGCAGGCAGCAGATACGCAGTATTTT.

The chain carries TRBV5-6 and TRBJ2-2, with D uncertain. Trimming shortened V by 0 bases and J by 1 base, and 10 bases separated the two germline ends. This CDR3 contains 16 residues. Germline V gene lookup returns CDR1 SGHDT and CDR2 YYEEEE. CDR3 bases: TGTGCCAGCAGCTTGGGACCGGCTATGAACACCGGGGAGCTGTTTTTT. Translating gives CASSLGPAMNTGELFF.

The CDR3 reads CATSDPGTGREETQYF. The CDR3 DNA sequence: TGTGCCACCAGTGATCCCGGGACAGGGAGAGAAGAGACCCAGTACTTC. V and J are TRBV24-1 and TRBJ2-5, with TRBD1 matching over 9 bases. V was clipped by 3 bases and J by 3 bases; unmatched bases: 7. The CDR3 runs 16 residues. Germline CDR1 and CDR2: KGHDR and SFDVKD.

The V call is TRBV6-5, the J call TRBJ2-5; 9 bases fit TRBD1. Losses at the gene ends were 4 bases for V and 2 bases for J; bases not matched to a gene: 17. The CDR3 is 19 residues long. Germline V gene data show CDR1 as MNHEY and CDR2 as SVGAGI. The CDR3 protein is CASSWDRASKYLWQETQYF. The CDR3 DNA reads as TGTGCCAGCAGTTGGGACAGGGCAAGCAAATACCTGTGGCAAGAGACCCAGTACTTC.

This chain connects TRBV7-9 to TRBJ1-1; D is unresolved. Germline CDR1 SEHNR, CDR2 FQNEAQ (reference sequence). The CDR3 extends over 15 amino acids. The germline V and J ends were trimmed by 0 bases and 3 bases, with 11 bases remaining between them. The CDR3, as DNA: TGTGCCAGCAGCTTAGCTCGGGGAGGGTACACTGAAGCTTTCTTT. It specifies CASSLARGGYTEAFF.

The chain joins TRBV21-1 to TRBJ2-7; no check of the table's D call, TRBD1, against the DNA was made. TRBV21-1 is tagged as a pseudogene. This CDR3 contains 13 residues. The CDR3 region is CASRGRATYEQYF. In DNA, the CDR3 is TGTGCCAGCAGGGGGCGGGCGACCTACGAGCAGTACTTC.

V usage is TRBV11-2 and J usage is TRBJ2-2, with 7 bases identical to TRBD2. V was clipped by 3 bases and J by 3 bases; unmatched bases: 4. CDR1 and CDR2 from the germline V gene are SGHAT and FQNNGV. The CDR3 runs to 15 residues. The DNA for the CDR3 is TGTGCCAGCAGCTTTTCGGGGGGTTACACCGGGGAGCTGTTTTTT. Protein: CASSFSGGYTGELFF.

This rearrangement joins TRBV15 to TRBJ1-1, with D possibly being TRBD1 (6 bases). The V and J ends lost 5 bases and 1 base respectively, with 14 bases between them. The V gene's germline CDR1 is LNHNV and CDR2 YYDKDF (reference sequence). This CDR3 spans 15 amino acids. CDR3: CATSPPGGGNTEAFF. CDR3 sequence (DNA): TGTGCCACCAGCCCCCCGGGAGGGGGGAACACTGAAGCTTTCTTT.

The sample holds many counts of this clonotype. The chain carries TRBV12-3 or TRBV12-4 and TRBJ2-7; D not resolved. V was clipped by 6 bases and J by 6 bases, with 9 bases between them. The CDR3 sequence is 11 residues long. The CDR3 DNA follows: TGTGCCAGCAGGGGTCTTGGCGAGCAGTACTTC. Its protein is CASRGLGEQYF.

The chain uses TRBV5-1 and TRBJ1-2; D is ambiguous. CDR1 and CDR2 (germline): SGHRS, YFSETQ. The CDR3 has 15 amino acids. Trimming left V 5 bases short and J 5 bases short, with 19 bases between. CDR3 sequence: CASSLTAGSVYGYTF. The CDR3 region has the DNA TGCGCCAGCAGTCTAACTGCCGGCAGCGTTTATGGCTACACCTTC.